One sample yielded the 32 T cell receptor beta chains listed below, sequenced in a study of T-cell memory formation after mild COVID-19. TCRdb re-analysed the 5' RACE reads in MiXCR, keeping a single row per CDR3 protein. The table has 110,000 or so distinct CDR3 sequences, about a fifth seen once. The sequencing input was PBMCs or a T cell subset sorted from them (not recorded which). These receptors came from a man aged 18 to 35 who had mild COVID-19 (a few samples of this study predate the infection). Cell type and time point are not known.

The V gene is TRBV6-1, the J gene TRBJ2-7; 8 bases agree with TRBD1. V lost 5 bases, J lost 7 bases, and 7 bases stayed unmatched. The CDR3 extends over 13 amino acids. From germline, CDR1 is MNHNS and CDR2 SASEGT. CDR3 protein: CASSRGQGREQYV. CDR3 DNA: TGTGCCAGCAGTAGAGGACAGGGAAGAGAGCAGTACGTC.

The chain uses TRBV15 and TRBJ2-5; D ambiguous. V lost 0 bases, J lost 0 bases, and 5 bases lay in between. CDR1 and CDR2 from the germline V gene are LNHNV and YYDKDF (reference sequence). The CDR3 sequence is 14 residues long. The CDR3 loop reads CATSREGYQETQYF. The CDR3 DNA reads as TGTGCCACCAGCAGAGAAGGTTACCAAGAGACCCAGTACTTC.

In its sample, this clonotype was seen a few times. The chain combines TRBV12-3 or TRBV12-4 with TRBJ1-1; no definite D call. V gave up 5 bases and J gave up 1 base, with 14 bases separating them. This CDR3 contains 15 residues. CDR3 in amino acids: CASSGMGLGNTEAFF. The DNA of the CDR3 is TGTGCCAGCAGTGGCATGGGCTTGGGGAACACTGAAGCTTTCTTT.

This chain uses TRBV27 with TRBJ2-5; no clear D. The CDR3 is 13 residues long. Germline CDR1 and CDR2: MNHEY and SMNVEV (reference sequence). The germline V and J ends were trimmed by 2 bases and 5 bases, with 9 bases remaining between them. The CDR3, as DNA: TGTGCCAGCAGTTTAGTGGTAGGGGAGACCCAGTACTTC. Its protein is CASSLVVGETQYF.

This sequence joins TRBV7-3 and TRBJ2-3; D perhaps matches TRBD2 (5 bases). This CDR3 is 15 amino acids long. CDR1 SGHTA and CDR2 FQGTGA come from the germline V gene. The germline V and J ends were trimmed by 2 bases and 3 bases, with 12 bases remaining between them. DNA for the CDR3: TGTGCCAGCAGCTTAGCAAATAGCGTGACAGATACGCAGTATTTT. This sequence encodes CASSLANSVTDTQYF.

This clonotype has just a few counts. The genes are TRBV4-2 and TRBJ2-7; a possible D gene is TRBD2 (7 bases). This CDR3 has 12 amino acids. V shed 4 bases and J shed 12 bases, with 16 bases lying between them. In germline, CDR1 is LGHNA, CDR2 YNFKEQ. CDR3 sequence: CASSRGPAGVYF. CDR3 coding DNA: TGTGCCAGCAGCCGGGGGCCGGCGGGGGTGTACTTC.

The chain employs TRBV4-3 and TRBJ1-1, with no clear D. The germline V gene has CDR1 LGHNA and CDR2 YSLEER. V was trimmed by 1 base and J by 1 base, leaving 7 bases between them. This CDR3 has 14 amino acids. The CDR3 DNA is TGCGCCAGCAGCCAAGTCGGTTCGAACACTGAAGCTTTCTTT. This translates into CASSQVGSNTEAFF.

This clonotype was seen a few times. CDR3 loop: CASTPAPTPNEQFF. In DNA, the CDR3 is TGTGCCAGCACTCCGGCACCTACACCGAACGAGCAGTTCTTC. The genes are TRBV12-3 or TRBV12-4 and TRBJ2-1; D call uncertain. Trimming took 7 bases from V and 10 from J, leaving 20 bases between them. This CDR3 comprises 14 residues.

This clonotype was seen a handful of times. This sequence joins TRBV25-1 and TRBJ2-7; either TRBD1 or TRBD2 may fit D (6 bases each). Looked up from germline, CDR1 is MGHDK and CDR2 is SYGVNS. Trimming shortened V by 4 bases and J by 10 bases, and 11 bases separated the two germline ends. The CDR3 has 11 amino acids. CDR3 sequence reads: CASSVGGEQYV. As DNA, the CDR3 is TGTGCCAGCAGTGTCGGGGGCGAACAGTACGTC.

This chain uses TRBV7-9 with TRBJ1-4; 8 bases line up with TRBD1. CDR3 length equals 16 residues. The V gene's germline CDR1 is SEHNR and CDR2 FQNEAQ (reference sequence). V was pared by 10 bases and J by 9 bases, with 19 bases of the junction left unmatched. The chain's CDR3 is CATSEHPGQEMKKLFF. In DNA form, the CDR3 reads TGTGCCACCTCTGAACATCCGGGACAGGAGATGAAAAAACTGTTTTTT. The whole variable domain, remainder taken from reference TRBV7-9 and TRBJ1-4, is DTGVSQNPRHKITKRGQNVTFRCDPISEHNRLYWYRQTLGQGPEFLTYFQNEAQLEKSRLLSDRFSAERPKGSFSTLEIQRTEQGDSAMYLCATSEHPGQEMKKLFFGSGTQLSVL.

This chain connects TRBV27 to TRBJ2-5; TRBD2 is a possible D gene (7 bases). The CDR3 runs to 14 residues. The germline CDR1 and CDR2 sequences are MNHEY and SMNVEV (reference sequence). V was trimmed by 5 bases and J by 2 bases, leaving 12 bases between them. CDR3 protein: CASSPGGRQETQYF. The CDR3 DNA reads as TGTGCCAGCAGTCCCGGGGGGCGGCAAGAGACCCAGTACTTC.

The chain joins TRBV4-2 to TRBJ2-3; perhaps D is TRBD1 or TRBD2 (5 bases each). Germline values: CDR1 LGHNA, CDR2 YNFKEQ. CDR3 length: 16 residues. V gave up 6 bases and J gave up 2 bases, with 18 bases separating them. The CDR3 sequence is CASSKGTGTSTDTQYF. The CDR3 DNA follows: TGTGCCAGCAGTAAGGGGACCGGGACCTCCACAGATACGCAGTATTTT.

This chain joins TRBV5-1 and TRBJ2-3, with 14 bases identical to TRBD2. The V segment lost 1 base and the J segment 2 bases; nucleotides outside the gene matches: 3. This CDR3 comprises 17 residues. The V gene's germline CDR1 is SGHRS and CDR2 YFSETQ. This CDR3 reads CASSLQGLAGDTDTQYF. CDR3 sequence (DNA): TGCGCCAGCAGCTTGCAGGGACTAGCGGGGGACACAGATACGCAGTATTTT.

The rearrangement links TRBV9 to TRBJ2-1, with 8 bases identical to TRBD2. With V trimmed by 4 bases and J by 4 bases, 7 bases remained unmatched. The CDR3 is 15 amino acids. Germline V gene sequence: CDR1 SGDLS, CDR2 YYNGEE. This CDR3 reads CASSPWRGAYNEQFF. The CDR3 coding sequence is TGTGCCAGCAGCCCTTGGCGGGGGGCATACAATGAGCAGTTCTTC.

This clonotype occurred a few times. The genes are TRBV12-3 or TRBV12-4 and TRBJ2-1, with a tentative D call TRBD2 (6 bases). V shed 5 bases and J shed 7 bases, with 15 bases lying between them. This CDR3 spans 14 amino acids. The CDR3 DNA sequence: TGTGCCAGCAGTACCCCGGGACTCCGGAATGAGCAGTTCTTC. Translating gives CASSTPGLRNEQFF.

This sequence joins TRBV3-1 and TRBJ1-1; D is ambiguous. CDR1 LGHDT and CDR2 YNNKEL come from the germline V gene (reference sequence). Trimming pared 1 base from V and 1 base from J, leaving 7 bases between. This CDR3 comprises 14 residues. The CDR3 protein is CASSQGEQNTEAFF. As DNA, the CDR3 is TGTGCCAGCAGCCAAGGGGAACAGAACACTGAAGCTTTCTTT.

The chain couples TRBV27 to TRBJ2-2; D uncertain. The germline V and J ends were trimmed by 6 bases and 2 bases, with 7 bases remaining between them. This CDR3 contains 13 residues. Germline CDR1 and CDR2: MNHEY and SMNVEV (reference sequence). CDR3 amino acids: CASRSINTGELFF. DNA of the CDR3: TGTGCCAGCAGGAGTATAAACACCGGGGAGCTGTTTTTT.

V gene TRBV6-6 combines with J gene TRBJ2-5, with D tentatively TRBD1 (6 bases). CDR1 is MNHNY and CDR2 is SVGAGI in the germline V gene (reference sequence). The CDR3 consists of 15 residues. V was shortened by 4 bases and J by 2 bases, with 14 bases between the two germline ends. The DNA for the CDR3 is TGTGCCAGCAGTTTCGGACAGAAGATACAAGAGACCCAGTACTTC. It specifies CASSFGQKIQETQYF.

This clonotype occurred many times. This chain links TRBV27 with TRBJ2-3; TRBD2 matches at 11 bases. The CDR3 totals 16 residues. Germline CDR1 MNHEY, CDR2 SMNVEV (reference sequence). Trimming cost V 6 bases and J 4 bases; bases outside gene matches: 9. The CDR3 region is CASSRSSGGVSDTQYF. In nucleotides, the CDR3 is TGTGCCAGCAGCCGGAGTAGCGGGGGGGTTTCAGATACGCAGTATTTT.

The chain links TRBV4-1 to TRBJ2-5; 10 nucleotides match TRBD1. Germline CDR1 is MGHRA and CDR2 is YSYEKL. The junction had 8 bases not matched to a gene; V was cut back by 5 bases and J by 5 bases. The CDR3 runs to 15 residues. Here the CDR3 reads CASSGTGTGVETQYF. The CDR3 nucleotides read TGCGCCAGCAGCGGGACCGGGACAGGGGTCGAGACCCAGTACTTC.

This clonotype was detected a few times. This sequence joins TRBV2 and TRBJ2-3; D gene ambiguous. V was shortened by 4 bases and J by 2 bases, with 16 bases between the two germline ends. There are 16 residues in the CDR3. The V gene's germline CDR1 is SNHLY and CDR2 FYNNEI. The DNA for the CDR3 is TGTGCCAGCAGTGGCTCCATGGTCCCCCCCACAGATACGCAGTATTTT. Protein sequence: CASSGSMVPPTDTQYF. Together with reference TRBV2 and TRBJ2-3, the CDR3 gives the full variable domain: EPEVTQTPSHQVTQMGQEVILRCVPISNHLYFYWYRQILGQKVEFLVSFYNNEISEKSEIFDDQFSVERPDGSNFTLKIRSTKLEDSAMYFCASSGSMVPPTDTQYFGPGTRLTVL.

J is TRBJ1-4 and V is TRBV18; D is ambiguous. Per germline, CDR1 KGHSH and CDR2 LQKENI. The V gene lost 3 bases and the J gene lost 3 bases, with 8 bases spanning the gap. The CDR3 is 14 residues long. The CDR3 DNA follows: TGTGCCAGCTCACCGGCGGCAGCTAATGAAAAACTGTTTTTT. It translates to CASSPAAANEKLFF.

The chain has TRBV7-6 and TRBJ1-4; D call uncertain. The CDR3 contains 18 residues. Germline V gene sequence: CDR1 SGHVS, CDR2 FNYEAQ. Trimming shortened V by 2 bases and J by 0 bases, and 16 bases separated the two germline ends. In DNA form, the CDR3 reads TGTGCCAGCAGCTTAAACTTCGGTGGGCCCGCAACTAATGAAAAACTGTTTTTT. The encoded protein is CASSLNFGGPATNEKLFF.

V usage is TRBV11-2 and J usage is TRBJ2-7; no clear D gene. Trimming took 3 bases from V and 1 from J, leaving 7 bases between them. CDR1 is SGHAT, CDR2 FQNNGV, per germline. This CDR3 region has 13 residues. CDR3 sequence: CASSLAPSYEQYF. CDR3 nucleotides: TGTGCCAGCAGCTTGGCACCTTCCTACGAGCAGTACTTC.

This clonotype was picked up a small number of times. The rearrangement joins TRBV6-5 to TRBJ2-7; D is uncertain. This CDR3 contains 14 residues. Trimming took off 6 bases at V and 1 base at J, with 13 bases between the two ends. The V gene's germline CDR1 is MNHEY and CDR2 SVGAGI. CDR3 nucleotides: TGTGCCAGCAGCCCGACCGTACAGTCCTACGAGCAGTACTTC. Protein product: CASSPTVQSYEQYF.

The chain uses TRBV6-2 or TRBV6-3 and TRBJ2-7; 8 bases match TRBD1. The V gene's germline CDR1 is MNHEY and CDR2 SVGEGT. The CDR3 extends over 15 amino acids. V was clipped by 6 bases and J by 1 base; unmatched bases: 8. The CDR3 nucleotides are TGTGCCAGCAGCTCGGACAGGGAATTTTCCTACGAGCAGTACGTC. Protein: CASSSDREFSYEQYV.

This clonotype has a handful of counts. The V gene is TRBV7-3, the J gene TRBJ2-3, with D maybe TRBD2 (6 bases). The CDR3 sequence is 16 residues long. V lost 5 bases, J lost 1 base, and 16 bases lay in between. CDR1 and CDR2 from the germline V gene are SGHTA and FQGTGA. In nucleotides, the CDR3 is TGTGCCAGCAGCCTAAACGGGAGACTAGGCACAGATACGCAGTATTTT. Residues: CASSLNGRLGTDTQYF. Together with reference TRBV7-3 and TRBJ2-3, the CDR3 gives the full variable domain: GAGVSQTPSNKVTEKGKYVELRCDPISGHTALYWYRQSLGQGPEFLIYFQGTGAADDSGLPNDRFFAVRPEGSVSTLKIQRTERGDSAVYLCASSLNGRLGTDTQYFGPGTRLTVL.

The sample holds a few counts of this clonotype. The CDR3 coding sequence is TGTGCCAGCAGCTCCTTCGGATACAGACGGTACACTGAAGCTTTCTTT. This gives the protein CASSSFGYRRYTEAFF. The chain recombines TRBV7-2 with TRBJ1-1; D ambiguous. Looked up from germline, CDR1 is SGHTA and CDR2 is FQGNSA. This CDR3 has 16 residues. V was clipped by 4 bases and J by 3 bases, with 18 bases between them.

This clonotype was found once. The chain employs TRBV12-3 or TRBV12-4 and TRBJ2-3; 9 bases are a match to TRBD2. The CDR3 totals 18 residues. V was pared by 5 bases and J by 2 bases, with 14 bases of the junction left unmatched. In DNA form, the CDR3 reads TGTGCCAGCAGTGTCGGGGGGACTAGCACCTCTTACACAGATACGCAGTATTTT. Its protein is CASSVGGTSTSYTDTQYF.

CDR3 sequence reads: CASSTSGGTYEQYF. CDR3 nucleotides: TGTGCCAGCAGTACGAGCGGGGGCACCTACGAGCAGTACTTC. The chain has TRBV6-6 and TRBJ2-7; 8 bases fit TRBD2. The CDR3 spans 14 residues. V shed 5 bases, J shed 2 bases, and the junction held 5 bases outside the gene matches. Looked up from germline, CDR1 is MNHNY and CDR2 is SVGAGI (reference sequence).

Only a few counts were recorded for this clonotype. The chain employs TRBV7-9 and TRBJ2-7; 8 bases map to TRBD2. Germline CDR1 and CDR2: SEHNR and FQNEAQ (reference sequence). The CDR3 runs to 15 residues. J gave up 0 bases and V 4 bases, and 5 bases lay outside the gene matches. In DNA, the CDR3 is TGTGCCAGCAGCTCCGGGACTAGGAGCTCCTACGAGCAGTACTTC. It translates to CASSSGTRSSYEQYF.

The sample holds a few counts of this clonotype. The chain couples TRBV6-2 or TRBV6-3 to TRBJ1-5; the D is unclear. Between the trimmed V and J ends, which lost 2 bases and 1 base, there was a span of 9 bases. CDR1 and CDR2 from the germline V gene are MNHEY and SVGEGT. This CDR3 spans 15 amino acids. Written as DNA, the CDR3 is TGTGCCAGCAGTTACCAATTTGTCAGCAATCAGCCCCAGCATTTT. Protein product: CASSYQFVSNQPQHF.